This T cell receptor beta chain was found in a study of OX40 agonist ivuxolimab in advanced cancers. The study, taken as a whole, reports: At doses 0.1 to 3.0 mg/kg, CD4+ and CD8+ clones expanded. Researchers did not establish what antigens the expanded peripheral T cells target. CD8+ T cells showed, on average, more clonal expansion than CD4+ cells.

The germline CDR1 and CDR2 sequences are MDHEN and SYDVKM. This CDR3 has 12 residues. Trimming cost V 2 bases and J 10 bases; bases outside gene matches: 1. The protocol was immunoSEQ multiplex PCR, while the TCRdb copy is restricted to in-frame clones and leaves out a portion. This sample has over 45,000 clones, with 87% found just once. In the case of this clone: The antigen is undetermined.

The rearrangement links TRBV28 to TRBJ1-1; 10 positions match TRBD1. This TCR was recovered from an adult with an advanced solid tumor such as melanoma, head and neck, liver or kidney cancer. The specimen was CD4+ or CD8+ T cells sorted from blood, collected in a trial of the OX40 agonist ivuxolimab. The CDR3 loop reads CASSLGTGVAFF. CDR3 DNA sequence: TGTGCCAGCAGTTTAGGGACAGGGGTAGCTTTCTTT.